This entry features one TCR beta chain sequence. Its antigen is as yet unknown. The CDR3 goes on 3 residues after the read ends, and that part is filled in from the germline J gene. The method was immunoSEQ multiplex PCR; TCRdb's version includes in-frame clones alone and lacks a portion of them. In all, the sample yields tens of thousands of clones. This sample is part of a study of T cells in women clearing cervical HPV infection. Looking at the study overall: Cases' blood sampling followed lesion detection by median around 150 days (90 to 200). Study outcomes and limitations: TRBV6-7 abundance was lower in cases than controls (0.11% versus 0.16%).

Germline CDR1 SGHNT, CDR2 YYREEE (reference sequence). V was pared by 3 bases and J by 4 bases, with 11 bases between. CDR3 length: 13 amino acids. The TCR was taken from a woman between 18 and 70 years old with a cervical HPV16 infection that either progressed to CIN3+ or cleared (not recorded which). The sequenced sample consisted of blood buffy coat. The chain is built from TRBV5-4 and TRBJ2-7; the D is unclear. The CDR3 bases that were read are TGTGCCAGCAGCTCCGACGACAAGTACGAG. Translating gives CASSSDDKYE. The entire CDR3 reads CASSSDDKYEQYF.